This TCR beta chain emerged from a study of blood T cell repertoires in COVID-19. For the study at large: The analysed material was cDNA or gDNA that came from T cells, B-cell-depleted T cells, or PBMCs.

Clones were sequenced by immunoSEQ multiplex PCR, and TCRdb holds only the in-frame ones, with some missing. The sample includes under 450,000 clones, about four fifths seen only once; the top ten take approximately 1%. The receptor was derived from a human donor with acute or convalescent COVID-19. The donor label of this sample is uncertain. Sequenced: peripheral blood.

CDR3 in amino acids: CASSPQPPGRGNSPLHF. CDR3 coding DNA: TGTGCCAGCTCACCACAGCCTCCCGGGAGGGGGAATTCACCCCTCCACTTT. This sequence joins TRBV18 and TRBJ1-6; possible D gene TRBD1, 6 bases. The germline CDR1 and CDR2 sequences are KGHSH and LQKENI. V lost 1 base, J lost 7 bases, and 17 bases lay in between. The CDR3 totals 17 residues.